This T cell receptor (beta chain) derives from a study of CD8+ T cells in alopecia areata. Findings and caveats of the study: Scalp lesions, especially in alopecia totalis/universalis, had higher clonality than normal scalp.

This CDR3 has 14 amino acids. CDR1 and CDR2 (germline): SGHRS, YFSETQ. V trimming: 4 bases; J trimming: 1 base; junction bases outside the gene matches: 4. RNA extraction was followed by reverse transcription into cDNA, which acted as the sequencing template. The table came from immunoSEQ multiplex PCR; TCRdb's copy has only in-frame clones and leaves some out. Of 35,000 to 50,000 clones listed, 55% to 75% are singletons. Notes on this clone: Its target is not known.

Described treatment: oral pan-JAK inhibitor, 5-10 mg twice daily. The investigators collected lesional scalp punch biopsies and peripheral blood from alopecia areata patients. This TCR came from a human donor with alopecia areata. Material: CD8+ T cells sorted from blood, obtained at week 4, from a patient treated with tofacitinib. The rearrangement links TRBV5-1 to TRBJ2-7; 8 positions agree with TRBD1. For the CDR3, the DNA is TGCGCCAGCAGCGAGGGACAGGAATCCTACGAGCAGTACTTC. Translation: CASSEGQESYEQYF.